What follows describes a single T cell receptor beta chain. Its specificity is not known. The CDR3 contains 12 residues. V lost 2 bases and J lost 6, with 8 bases in between. Per germline, CDR1 MNHEY and CDR2 SVGAGI. The source of the sample is a study of T cell responses to AZD1222 COVID-19 vaccine. General study results and limits: Sampling captured repertoires only after the peak T cell response. Donors were largely white British and mainly female; clonal diversity was possibly underestimated. Baseline seropositives among AZD1222 recipients totaled only 5 or 6. Nearly half of spike-specific TCRs reportedly target unmutated variant regions.

Sequenced by immunoSEQ multiplex PCR; TCRdb stores in-frame clones only, minus some. Of 160,000 or so clones listed, approximately 90% are singletons. The sequencing used peripheral blood, collected on day 0 of AZD1222 vaccination. The chain links TRBV6-5 to TRBJ2-7; D perhaps matches TRBD1 (6 bases). The receptor's source is an adult in good health. Written as DNA, the CDR3 is TGTGCCAGCAGTTACCGAGGGGGCGAGCAGTACTTC. Protein sequence: CASSYRGGEQYF.